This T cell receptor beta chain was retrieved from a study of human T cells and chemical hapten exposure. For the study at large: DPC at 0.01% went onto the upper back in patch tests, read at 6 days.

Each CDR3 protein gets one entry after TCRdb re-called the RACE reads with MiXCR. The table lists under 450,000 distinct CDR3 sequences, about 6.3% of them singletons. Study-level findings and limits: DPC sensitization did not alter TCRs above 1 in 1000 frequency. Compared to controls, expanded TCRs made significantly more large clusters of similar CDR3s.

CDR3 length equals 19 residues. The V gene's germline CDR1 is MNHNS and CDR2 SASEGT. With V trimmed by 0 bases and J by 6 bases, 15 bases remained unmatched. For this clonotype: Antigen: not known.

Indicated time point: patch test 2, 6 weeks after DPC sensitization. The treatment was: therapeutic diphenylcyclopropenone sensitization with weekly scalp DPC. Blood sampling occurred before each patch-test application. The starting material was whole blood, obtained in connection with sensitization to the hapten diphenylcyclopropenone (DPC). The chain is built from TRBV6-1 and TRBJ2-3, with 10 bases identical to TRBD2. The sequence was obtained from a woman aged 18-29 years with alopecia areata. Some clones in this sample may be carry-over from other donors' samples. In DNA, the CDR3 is TGTGCCAGCAGTGAAGCGATTGGGGCTAGCGGGGGCCTCTCTGATACGCAGTATTTT. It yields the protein CASSEAIGASGGLSDTQYF.